This T cell receptor (beta chain) was identified in a study of T-cell reconstitution after alpha-beta-depleted transplantation in children. On this clonotype itself: One end of the junction fails to match germline, which may point to a read error.

Preparation of the TCRbeta library involved a method that used unique molecular identifiers. A single record per CDR3 protein comes from TCRdb applying MiXCR to the PCR reads. The sample gives approximately 520,000 distinct CDR3 sequences, about an eighth of which show up once; 14% is in the top ten. Germline assignment: CDR1 SGHTA and CDR2 FQGNSA. The CDR3 loop spans 13 amino acids. The chain uses TRBV7-2 and TRBJ2-1, with 9 nucleotides matching TRBD1. Sequencing was performed on PBMCs, mostly from graft donor cells, taken 180 days after TCRalphabeta/CD19-depleted stem cell transplant. The receptor was isolated from a female patient younger than 10 who had a stem cell transplant for aplastic anemia, so the T cells may come from the graft donor. The CDR3 sequence is CASNRGRVDEQFF. The CDR3 nucleotides read TGTGCGAGCAACAGGGGGCGAGTAGATGAGCAGTTCTTC.